These 18 T cell receptor beta chains came from one sample sequenced in a study of T cell responses to AZD1222 COVID-19 vaccine. This table comes from immunoSEQ multiplex PCR, and its TCRdb copy is limited to in-frame clones, with some not included. The sample shows 120,000 or so clones, roughly nine tenths of them seen only once. The sample consisted of peripheral blood, taken on day 0 of AZD1222 vaccination. The receptors were sampled from an adult in good health.

In nucleotides, the CDR3 is TGCAGCGTTAAGAGACGGACGTACCAAGAGACCCAGTACTTC. As protein: CSVKRRTYQETQYF. V gene TRBV29-1 combines with J gene TRBJ2-5; D unclear. Germline assignment: CDR1 SQVTM and CDR2 ANQGSEA. The CDR3 runs to 14 residues. Deletions cut 5 bases from V and 0 bases from J, with 13 bases between.

The chain links TRBV7-9 to TRBJ1-5; TRBD1 is a possible D gene (5 bases). CDR3 length: 16 residues. V shed 4 bases and J shed 2 bases, with 15 bases lying between them. The germline gives CDR1 SEHNR, CDR2 FQNEAQ (reference sequence). The CDR3 sequence: CASSSNVSGRNQPQHF. In nucleotides, the CDR3 is TGTGCCAGCAGCTCCAATGTTTCAGGGCGCAATCAGCCCCAGCATTTT.

This sequence joins TRBV5-5 and TRBJ2-1, with 8 bases that match TRBD2. Germline loops: CDR1 SGHKS, CDR2 YYEKEE (reference sequence). Germline trimming cut 3 bases from V and 4 bases from J; bases unmatched to any gene: 6. This CDR3 is built from 15 residues. The CDR3: CASSSPGLGYNEQFF. The CDR3 nucleotides read TGTGCCAGCAGCTCCCCGGGACTAGGGTACAATGAGCAGTTCTTC.

This clone occurred once. J is TRBJ2-2 and V is TRBV6-4, with D possibly matching TRBD2 (6 bases). CDR3 size: 16 residues. Trimming took off 4 bases at V and 0 bases at J, with 12 bases between the two ends. The V gene's germline CDR1 is MRHNA and CDR2 SNTAGT. This CDR3 is CASSASSASNTGELFF. The DNA for the CDR3 is TGTGCCAGCAGTGCTTCTAGCGCCTCGAACACCGGGGAGCTGTTTTTT.

The rearrangement uses TRBV5-1 and TRBJ2-3; perhaps TRBD1 as D (5 bases). Trimming removed 0 bases at V and 2 bases at J, with 10 bases between. The CDR3 runs to 15 residues. Per germline, CDR1 SGHRS and CDR2 YFSETQ. Here the CDR3 reads CASSLVPGFTDTQYF. CDR3 nucleotides: TGCGCCAGCAGCTTGGTACCAGGGTTCACAGATACGCAGTATTTT. Full variable domain (rest looked up from reference TRBV5-1 and TRBJ2-3): KAGVTQTPRYLIKTRGQQVTLSCSPISGHRSVSWYQQTPGQGLQFLFEYFSETQRNKGNFPGRFSGRQFSNSRSEMNVSTLELGDSALYLCASSLVPGFTDTQYFGPGTRLTVL.

CDR3 DNA: TGTGCCAGCAGCCCGGCCGGGACAGGGACTTGGCCCCAGCATTTT. This sequence encodes CASSPAGTGTWPQHF. V and J are TRBV5-5 and TRBJ1-5; 9 nucleotides match TRBD1. V lost 4 bases to trimming and J lost 9 bases; unmatched junction nucleotides: 11. CDR1 is SGHKS and CDR2 is YYEKEE in the germline V gene (reference sequence). The CDR3 extends over 15 amino acids.

The chain has TRBV6-5 and TRBJ2-4; D unclear. Germline V gives CDR1 MNHEY, CDR2 SVGAGI. The CDR3 spans 10 residues. Trimming took off 6 bases at V and 8 bases at J, with 5 bases between the two ends. Written as DNA, the CDR3 is TGTGCCAGCAGGAAGGACATTCAGTACTTC. Amino acids: CASRKDIQYF.

The rearrangement links TRBV5-1 to TRBJ2-5, with 8 bases lining up with TRBD1. CDR1 and CDR2 (germline): SGHRS, YFSETQ. J was trimmed by 7 bases and V by 4 bases; bases with no gene match: 12. The CDR3 covers 15 residues. CDR3 residues: CASSPRGQGLATQYF. The DNA for the CDR3 is TGCGCCAGCAGCCCGAGAGGACAGGGATTGGCGACCCAGTACTTC.

CDR3 amino acids: CATSRDRGQGKYEQYF. The CDR3 region has the DNA TGTGCCACCAGCAGAGATCGGGGTCAGGGAAAGTACGAGCAGTACTTC. This rearrangement joins TRBV15 to TRBJ2-7; D may be TRBD1 or TRBD2 (5 bases each). The CDR3 sequence is 16 residues long. Trimming left V 0 bases short and J 4 bases short, with 16 bases between. The germline V gene has CDR1 LNHNV and CDR2 YYDKDF (reference sequence).

CDR3 protein: CASSPQARGEQFF. For the CDR3, the DNA is TGTGCCAGTAGTCCCCAGGCCCGGGGTGAGCAGTTCTTC. The J gene is TRBJ2-1, the V gene TRBV19, with D possibly TRBD2 on 5 matching bases. The V and J ends lost 5 bases and 9 bases respectively, with 14 bases between them. CDR3 size: 13 residues. The germline gives CDR1 LNHDA, CDR2 SQIVND (reference sequence).

V gene TRBV29-1 combines with J gene TRBJ1-4; a possible D gene is TRBD1 (5 bases). Trimming removed 6 bases at V and 3 bases at J, with 14 bases between. Germline V gene data show CDR1 as SQVTM and CDR2 as ANQGSEA. The CDR3 extends over 14 amino acids. Here the CDR3 reads CSVQDPGANEKLFF. Written as DNA, the CDR3 is TGCAGCGTCCAGGACCCGGGGGCTAATGAAAAACTGTTTTTT.

The chain carries TRBV27 and TRBJ1-1; TRBD1 matches at 7 bases. Germline CDR1 and CDR2: MNHEY and SMNVEV (reference sequence). The CDR3 spans 15 residues. Trimming took 0 bases from V and 4 from J; bases not matched to a gene: 5. Here the CDR3 DNA reads TGTGCCAGCAGTTTATCAAGGGGGCTGGGCACTGAAGCTTTCTTT. Translating gives CASSLSRGLGTEAFF.

This chain uses TRBV19 with TRBJ2-6; D unresolved. CDR3 length: 16 amino acids. CDR1 and CDR2 (germline): LNHDA, SQIVND (reference sequence). The germline V and J ends were trimmed by 1 base and 4 bases, with 11 bases remaining between them. The CDR3 bases are TGTGCCAGTAGTATAGGAAACCTCGCCGGGGCCAACGTCCTGACTTTC. Protein product: CASSIGNLAGANVLTF.

This rearrangement joins TRBV25-1 to TRBJ2-1; TRBD1 or TRBD2 may be the D gene (5 bases each). V shed 1 base and J shed 7 bases, with 14 bases lying between them. Germline CDR1 reads MGHDK; CDR2 reads SYGVNS. The length of the CDR3 is 15 residues. The CDR3 bases are TGTGCCAGCAGTGAATCCGGGACCCGCACGAATGAGCAGTTCTTC. As protein: CASSESGTRTNEQFF.

This clone was detected many times. The rearrangement uses TRBV10-2 and TRBJ2-3, with 9 bases that match TRBD2. Germline assignment: CDR1 WSHSY and CDR2 SAAADI. V dropped 6 bases and J dropped 6; count of bases not matched to a gene: 13. The CDR3 spans 16 residues. CDR3 region: CASRPQLAGGPDTQYF. The CDR3 DNA sequence: TGCGCCAGCAGGCCCCAGTTGGCGGGGGGGCCGGATACGCAGTATTTT.

The J gene is TRBJ2-5, the V gene TRBV7-9; 7 bases map to TRBD2. V shed 4 bases, J shed 5 bases, and the junction held 10 bases outside the gene matches. Germline CDR1 is SEHNR and CDR2 is FQNEAQ (reference sequence). CDR3 length: 15 amino acids. For the CDR3, the DNA is TGTGCCAGCAGCTCGGCTGGGACTACGAGGGAGACCCAGTACTTC. Translated: CASSSAGTTRETQYF.

The V and J genes are TRBV7-9 and TRBJ1-1; 10 nucleotides agree with TRBD1. The V and J ends lost 5 bases and 5 bases, in that order; junction bases with no gene match: 5. This CDR3 comprises 14 residues. Per the germline V gene, CDR1 is SEHNR and CDR2 is FQNEAQ (reference sequence). CDR3 residues: CASSPRTGGTEAFF. In DNA, the CDR3 is TGTGCCAGCAGCCCCAGGACAGGGGGAACTGAAGCTTTCTTT.

This chain connects TRBV24-1 to TRBJ2-6; 7 positions agree with TRBD1. CDR1 is KGHDR and CDR2 is SFDVKD in the germline V gene. The length of the CDR3 is 19 residues. V lost 7 bases and J lost 0; bases outside the gene matches: 14. Written as DNA, the CDR3 is TGTGCCACCAGAGACTTAGGGGACAGCTTTTCCTCTGGGGCCAACGTCCTGACTTTC. Its protein product is CATRDLGDSFSSGANVLTF.